One and the same sample provided the 10 T cell receptor beta chains below, sequenced in a study of memory CD4+ T cells and cytomegalovirus serostatus. Only in-frame clones appear in the TCRdb table, and some are missing; sequencing was by immunoSEQ multiplex PCR. The repertoire holds 80,000 or so clones, with around four fifths as singletons. Single viable CD3+CD4+CD8-CD45RO+ cells were sorted as the memory CD4+ T cells. Sequencing was carried out using memory CD4+ T cells from blood. The receptor set was obtained from an adult in good health and CMV-seropositive.

The chain links TRBV29-1 to TRBJ1-5, with 8 nucleotides matching TRBD1. Germline assignment: CDR1 SQVTM and CDR2 ANQGSEA. The CDR3 extends over 13 amino acids. J gave up 7 bases and V 6 bases, and 8 bases lay outside the gene matches. In nucleotides, the CDR3 is TGCAGCGTCGAGGGCTCAGGGGGCCAGCCCCAGCATTTT. It codes for CSVEGSGGQPQHF.

The chain couples TRBV18 to TRBJ1-3, with D tentatively TRBD1 (5 bases). The germline V gene encodes CDR1 KGHSH and CDR2 LQKENI. This CDR3 region has 14 residues. Trimming cost V 8 bases and J 0 bases, with 11 bases left between them. CDR3 nucleotide sequence: TGTGCCAGCAGACAGAGCCTCTCTGGAAACACCATATATTTT. It codes for CASRQSLSGNTIYF. Looking up the rest from reference TRBV18 and TRBJ1-3 gives the full variable domain: NAGVMQNPRHLVRRRGQEARLRCSPMKGHSHVYWYRQLPEEGLKFMVYLQKENIIDESGMPKERFSAEFPKEGPSILRIQQVVRGDSAAYFCASRQSLSGNTIYFGEGSWLTVV.

V gene TRBV6-6 combines with J gene TRBJ1-5, with 7 bases matching TRBD1. J was trimmed by 7 bases and V by 4 bases; bases with no gene match: 4. The germline gives CDR1 MNHNY, CDR2 SVGAGI (reference sequence). The CDR3 runs 13 residues. DNA for the CDR3: TGTGCCAGCAGTTCCCAGGGGGGGCAGCCCCAGCATTTT. Its translation is CASSSQGGQPQHF.

This clone was observed a handful of times. Different DNA sequences within this sample yield the same CDR3. The J gene is TRBJ1-1, the V gene TRBV6-5; D is unclear. This CDR3 has 12 residues. V was pared by 2 bases and J by 5 bases, with 6 bases between. CDR1 and CDR2 from the germline V gene are MNHEY and SVGAGI. The CDR3 nucleotides read TGTGCCAGCAGTTACGGAGGGACTGAAGCTTTCTTT. Amino acids: CASSYGGTEAFF.

The chain uses TRBV2 and TRBJ1-5; D is undetermined. Trimming cost V 5 bases and J 1 base, with 9 bases left between them. The germline V gene encodes CDR1 SNHLY and CDR2 FYNNEI. The CDR3 runs to 14 residues. The CDR3 DNA follows: TGTGCCAGCAGTACCTTGCCCAGCAATCAGCCCCAGCATTTT. This encodes CASSTLPSNQPQHF.

The J gene is TRBJ2-1, the V gene TRBV25-1; D is possibly TRBD1 or TRBD2 (6 bases each). This CDR3 is 17 amino acids long. V lost 2 bases and J 3 bases, leaving 17 bases between the germline ends. Germline V CDR1 and CDR2: MGHDK, SYGVNS. CDR3 in DNA: TGTGCCAGCAGTGAAAAGAGGCGGGACAAAGGCTACAATGAGCAGTTCTTC. The encoded protein is CASSEKRRDKGYNEQFF.

The V and J genes are TRBV11-3 and TRBJ2-1; TRBD2 aligns across 10 bases. Germline V gives CDR1 SGHNT, CDR2 YENEEA. Trimming cost V 4 bases and J 5 bases; bases outside gene matches: 5. The CDR3 runs to 15 residues. The CDR3 loop is CASSSSSGSDNEQFF. The CDR3 region has the DNA TGTGCCAGCAGCTCTTCTAGCGGGAGTGACAATGAGCAGTTCTTC.

The rearrangement joins TRBV2 to TRBJ1-3; D not certain. This CDR3 spans 15 amino acids. Trimming took 2 bases from V and 0 from J, leaving 8 bases between them. The germline gives CDR1 SNHLY, CDR2 FYNNEI. CDR3 protein: CASSEQVYSGNTIYF. The DNA of the CDR3 is TGTGCCAGCAGTGAACAGGTCTACTCTGGAAACACCATATATTTT.

The chain has TRBV5-1 and TRBJ2-2; D not certain. CDR3 length: 15 amino acids. Germline assignment: CDR1 SGHRS and CDR2 YFSETQ. V lost 5 bases and J lost 3, with 14 bases in between. The DNA of the CDR3 is TGCGCCAGCAGAGCGCCCGGTATTGACACCGGGGAGCTGTTTTTT. It is translated as CASRAPGIDTGELFF.

The chain combines TRBV30 with TRBJ2-2; D gene unclear. The germline V and J ends were trimmed by 0 bases and 1 base, with 9 bases remaining between them. The germline V gene encodes CDR1 GTSNPN and CDR2 SVGIG (reference sequence). The CDR3 length is 15 residues. CDR3 in amino acids: CAWSVRPQNTGELFF. The CDR3, as DNA: TGTGCCTGGAGTGTACGACCACAGAACACCGGGGAGCTGTTTTTT.